These T cell receptor beta chains were read from a single sample in a study of cytomegalovirus exposure and HLA in healthy donors. Sequenced by immunoSEQ multiplex PCR; TCRdb stores in-frame clones only, minus some. The sample consists of a few hundred thousand clones, approximately 86% of them appearing once. Sample: PBMCs. The origin of the receptors is a woman between 18 and 29 years old in good health and CMV-seronegative. Both conserved end residues are part of each CDR3. D genes are given only for firm matches. Clone size is stated in some rows and not others, as once, few, many or a class when expanded.

j_call: TRBJ2-1
clone_size: NA
d_call: NA
v_call: TRBV9
cdr3_aa: CASSVDVGGDEQFF
cdr3_nt: TGTGCCAGCAGCGTAGATGTAGGGGGGGATGAGCAGTTCTTC

j_call: TRBJ1-4
clone_size: few
d_call: NA
v_call: TRBV5-5
cdr3_aa: CASSLKRTNEKLFF
cdr3_nt: TGTGCCAGCAGCTTAAAACGGACTAATGAAAAACTGTTTTTT

j_call: TRBJ1-1
clone_size: NA
d_call: NA
v_call: TRBV11-3
cdr3_aa: CASNPRFGGTEAFF
cdr3_nt: TGTGCCAGCAACCCCCGGTTCGGGGGAACTGAAGCTTTCTTT

j_call: TRBJ1-2
clone_size: NA
d_call: NA
v_call: TRBV4-1
cdr3_aa: CASSQVIPLRRKAYYGYTF
cdr3_nt: TGCGCCAGCAGCCAAGTTATCCCCCTAAGGAGGAAGGCCTACTATGGCTACACCTTC

j_call: TRBJ1-6
clone_size: once
d_call: NA
v_call: TRBV9
cdr3_aa: CASSTSPSSYNSPLHF
cdr3_nt: TGTGCCAGCAGCACGAGTCCTAGCTCCTATAATTCACCCCTCCACTTT

j_call: TRBJ1-1
clone_size: once
d_call: NA
v_call: TRBV29-1
cdr3_aa: CSVEAGPGATEAFF
cdr3_nt: TGCAGCGTTGAAGCGGGCCCAGGGGCCACTGAAGCTTTCTTT

j_call: TRBJ2-1
clone_size: NA
d_call: TRBD1
v_call: TRBV6-4
cdr3_aa: CASSSRTGTYNEQFF
cdr3_nt: TGTGCCAGCAGTTCCCGGACAGGAACCTACAATGAGCAGTTCTTC

j_call: TRBJ1-2
clone_size: NA
d_call: NA
v_call: TRBV6-5
cdr3_aa: CASSYHQGTNYGYTF
cdr3_nt: TGTGCCAGCAGTTACCATCAGGGGACTAACTATGGCTACACCTTC

j_call: TRBJ2-7
clone_size: NA
d_call: NA
v_call: TRBV4-1
cdr3_aa: CASSHLFRDKPYEQYF
cdr3_nt: TGCGCCAGCAGCCACCTATTCCGGGACAAGCCCTACGAGCAGTACTTC

j_call: TRBJ2-7
clone_size: NA
d_call: TRBD2
v_call: TRBV7-9
cdr3_aa: CASSSVGLAAYEQYF
cdr3_nt: TGTGCCAGCAGCTCGGTGGGACTAGCGGCGTACGAGCAGTACTTC

j_call: TRBJ2-5
clone_size: NA
d_call: TRBD2
v_call: TRBV9
cdr3_aa: CASSLRLAGDGSETQYF
cdr3_nt: TGTGCCAGCAGCTTACGCTTAGCGGGAGATGGATCGGAGACCCAGTACTTC

j_call: TRBJ2-7
clone_size: NA
d_call: TRBD1
v_call: TRBV5-6
cdr3_aa: CASLDRGSSYEQYF
cdr3_nt: TGTGCCAGCCTCGACAGGGGAAGCTCCTACGAGCAGTACTTC

j_call: TRBJ2-7
clone_size: NA
d_call: NA
v_call: TRBV7-2
cdr3_aa: CASSLLELGGEQYF
cdr3_nt: TGTGCCAGCAGCTTACTGGAGTTAGGTGGCGAGCAGTACTTC

j_call: TRBJ1-5
clone_size: once
d_call: NA
v_call: TRBV25-1
cdr3_aa: CASSESGGGFSNQPQHF
cdr3_nt: TGTGCCAGCAGTGAATCCGGCGGCGGGTTTAGCAATCAGCCCCAGCATTTT

j_call: TRBJ1-2
clone_size: few
d_call: NA
v_call: TRBV5-1
cdr3_aa: CASSWDNPGRYGYTF
cdr3_nt: TGCGCCAGCAGCTGGGACAACCCGGGACGCTATGGCTACACCTTC